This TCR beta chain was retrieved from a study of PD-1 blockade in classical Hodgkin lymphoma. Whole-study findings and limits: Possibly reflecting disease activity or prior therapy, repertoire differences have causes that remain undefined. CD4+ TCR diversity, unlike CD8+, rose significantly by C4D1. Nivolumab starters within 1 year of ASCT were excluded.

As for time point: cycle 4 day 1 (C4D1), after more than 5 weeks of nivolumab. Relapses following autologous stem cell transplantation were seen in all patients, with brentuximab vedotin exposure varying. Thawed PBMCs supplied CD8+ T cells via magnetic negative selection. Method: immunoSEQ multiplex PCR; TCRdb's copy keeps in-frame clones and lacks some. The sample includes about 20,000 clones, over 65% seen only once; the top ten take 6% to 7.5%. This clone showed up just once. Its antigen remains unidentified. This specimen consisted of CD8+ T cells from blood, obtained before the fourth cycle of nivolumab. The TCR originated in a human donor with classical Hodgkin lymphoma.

CDR3 sequence (DNA): TGTGCCAGTAGTTGGCGGGACAGTTACAATGAGCAGTTCTTC. Translation gives CASSWRDSYNEQFF. The chain couples TRBV19 to TRBJ2-1, with TRBD1 as a possible D gene (7 bases). V lost 5 bases and J 4 bases, leaving 12 bases between the germline ends. This CDR3 has 14 amino acids. In germline, CDR1 is LNHDA, CDR2 SQIVND (reference sequence).